The present TCR beta chain was sequenced within a study of T-cell memory formation after mild COVID-19. Study as a whole: Largely donor-specific TCR clusters were found.

In TCRdb, the 5' RACE reads were re-called with MiXCR into one record per CDR3 protein. The table records hundreds of thousands of distinct CDR3 sequences, roughly 17% of them present only once. As regards this clonotype: What it recognizes is unknown.

General study points: Balance between CD4 and CD8 was seen in clones contracting day 15 to 85, and a CD4+ lean was seen in later expanders. Some SARS-CoV-2-responding clones were already detected in memory before infection.

Trimming stripped 2 bases from V and 3 bases from J, with 11 bases between. The CDR3 covers 14 residues. This rearrangement joins TRBV12-3 or TRBV12-4 to TRBJ2-7; D gene uncertain. The sequencing sample was made of PBMCs or a T cell subset sorted from them (not recorded which). The TCR was taken from an adult woman who had mild COVID-19 (a few samples of this study predate the infection). Cell type and time point are not known. CDR3 sequence (DNA): TGTGCCAGCAGTTTATGGCTCGGCATCTACGAGCAGTACTTC. Its protein product is CASSLWLGIYEQYF.